This T cell receptor beta chain is drawn from a study of response to subunit inactivated influenza vaccine. CDR1 is SEHNR and CDR2 is FQNEAQ in the germline V gene (reference sequence). The CDR3 is 15 residues long. The ends lost 2 bases at V and 4 bases at J; junction bases unmatched: 2. TCRdb redid the calling of the RT-PCR reads with MiXCR, one entry per CDR3 protein. The data contain about 190,000 distinct CDR3 sequences, about 15% of them singletons. The sample holds many counts of this clonotype. The chain carries TRBV7-9 and TRBJ2-1; 10 bases fit TRBD1. The sequencing here drew on CD8+ T cells sorted from PBMCs, taken more than 4 days after vaccination. The source of this sequence is a man aged 50-60 years who received an inactivated influenza vaccine. The CDR3 spells CASSLRTGGYNEQFF. The CDR3 DNA is TGTGCCAGCAGCTTAAGGACAGGGGGTTACAATGAGCAGTTCTTC.